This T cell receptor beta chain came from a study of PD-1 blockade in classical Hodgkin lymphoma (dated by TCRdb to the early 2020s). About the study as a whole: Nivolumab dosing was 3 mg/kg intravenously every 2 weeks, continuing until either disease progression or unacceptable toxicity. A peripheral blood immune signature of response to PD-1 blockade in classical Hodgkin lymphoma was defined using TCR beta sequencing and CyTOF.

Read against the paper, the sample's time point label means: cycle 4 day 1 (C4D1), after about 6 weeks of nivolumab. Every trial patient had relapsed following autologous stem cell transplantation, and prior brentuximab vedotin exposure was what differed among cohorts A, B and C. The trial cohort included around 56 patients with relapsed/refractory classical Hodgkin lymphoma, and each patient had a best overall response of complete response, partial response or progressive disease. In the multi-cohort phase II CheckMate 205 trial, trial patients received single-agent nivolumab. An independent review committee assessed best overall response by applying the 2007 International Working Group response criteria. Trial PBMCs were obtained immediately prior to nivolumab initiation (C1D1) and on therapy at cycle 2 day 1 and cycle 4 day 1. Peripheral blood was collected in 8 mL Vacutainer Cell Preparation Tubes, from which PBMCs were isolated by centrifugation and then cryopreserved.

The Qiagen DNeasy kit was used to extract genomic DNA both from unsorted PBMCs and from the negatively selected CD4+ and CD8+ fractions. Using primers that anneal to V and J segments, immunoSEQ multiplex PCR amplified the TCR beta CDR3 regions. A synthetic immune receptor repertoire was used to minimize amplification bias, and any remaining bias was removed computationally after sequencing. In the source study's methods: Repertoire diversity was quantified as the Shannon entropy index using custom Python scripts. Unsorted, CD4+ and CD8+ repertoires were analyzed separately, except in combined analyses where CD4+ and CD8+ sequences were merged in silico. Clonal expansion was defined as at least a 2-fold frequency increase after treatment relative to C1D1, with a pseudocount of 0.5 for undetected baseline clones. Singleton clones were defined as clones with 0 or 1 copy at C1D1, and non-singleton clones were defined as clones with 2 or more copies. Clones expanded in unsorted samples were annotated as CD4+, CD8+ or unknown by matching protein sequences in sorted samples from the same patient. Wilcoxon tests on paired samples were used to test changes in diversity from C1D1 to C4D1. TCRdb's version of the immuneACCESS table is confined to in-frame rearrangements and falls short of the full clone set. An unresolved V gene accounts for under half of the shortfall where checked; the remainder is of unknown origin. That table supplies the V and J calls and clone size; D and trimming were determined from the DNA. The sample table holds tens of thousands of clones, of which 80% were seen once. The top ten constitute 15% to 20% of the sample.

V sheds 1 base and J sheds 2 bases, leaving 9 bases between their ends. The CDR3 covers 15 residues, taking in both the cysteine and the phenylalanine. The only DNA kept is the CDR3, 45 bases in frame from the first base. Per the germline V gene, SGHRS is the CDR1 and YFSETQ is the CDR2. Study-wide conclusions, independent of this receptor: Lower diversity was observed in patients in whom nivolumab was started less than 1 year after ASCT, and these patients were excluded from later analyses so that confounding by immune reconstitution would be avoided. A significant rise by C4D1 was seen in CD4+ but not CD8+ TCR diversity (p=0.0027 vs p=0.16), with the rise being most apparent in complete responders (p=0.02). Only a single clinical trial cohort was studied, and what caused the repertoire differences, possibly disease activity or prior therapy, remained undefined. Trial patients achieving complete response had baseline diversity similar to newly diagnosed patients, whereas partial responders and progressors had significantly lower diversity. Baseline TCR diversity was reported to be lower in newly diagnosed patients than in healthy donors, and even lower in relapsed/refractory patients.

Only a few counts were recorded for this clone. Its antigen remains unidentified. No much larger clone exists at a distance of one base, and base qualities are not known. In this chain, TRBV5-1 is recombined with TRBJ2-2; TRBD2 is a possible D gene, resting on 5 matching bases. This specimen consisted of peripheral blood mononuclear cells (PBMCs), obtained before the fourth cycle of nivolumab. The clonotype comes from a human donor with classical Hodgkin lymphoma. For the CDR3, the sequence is CASSLTAGNTGELFF. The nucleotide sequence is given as TGCGCCAGCAGCTTGACGGCGGGTAACACCGGGGAGCTGTTTTTT.